The 2 T cell receptor beta chains given below trace back to one sample, sequenced in a study of cytomegalovirus exposure and HLA in healthy donors (dated by TCRdb to the late 2010s). Libraries were built with the immunoSEQ multiplex PCR assay. TCRdb limited this immuneACCESS table to in-frame rearrangements with V and J called. A share of clones is missing; checked studies link under half to unresolved V genes, and the rest is unexplained. This sample lists around 130,000 clones; roughly nine tenths were detected once. The top ten clones comprise 3% to 4% of the sample. Sequenced material: PBMCs. Receptors were obtained from a young man in good health and CMV-seronegative.

The chain carries TRBV5-4 and TRBJ1-2; perhaps TRBD1 as D (6 bases). The CDR3 spans 16 residues. Germline assignment: CDR1 SGHNT and CDR2 YYREEE (reference sequence). V was shortened by 0 bases and J by 4 bases, with 16 bases between the two germline ends. The CDR3 DNA follows: TGTGCCAGCAGCTTGGGGTTGACAGGTGATACCTATGGCTACACCTTC. As protein: CASSLGLTGDTYGYTF.

CDR3 sequence reads: CASSLDPGQGVSEQYF. The CDR3 DNA follows: TGTGCCAGCAGCTTGGACCCGGGACAGGGGGTTTCCGAGCAGTACTTC. The chain recombines TRBV7-9 with TRBJ2-7, with 11 nucleotides matching TRBD1. Trimming at V came to 3 bases and at J to 6 bases, leaving 10 bases not matched to a gene. The CDR3 consists of 16 residues. Per germline, CDR1 SEHNR and CDR2 FQNEAQ (reference sequence).